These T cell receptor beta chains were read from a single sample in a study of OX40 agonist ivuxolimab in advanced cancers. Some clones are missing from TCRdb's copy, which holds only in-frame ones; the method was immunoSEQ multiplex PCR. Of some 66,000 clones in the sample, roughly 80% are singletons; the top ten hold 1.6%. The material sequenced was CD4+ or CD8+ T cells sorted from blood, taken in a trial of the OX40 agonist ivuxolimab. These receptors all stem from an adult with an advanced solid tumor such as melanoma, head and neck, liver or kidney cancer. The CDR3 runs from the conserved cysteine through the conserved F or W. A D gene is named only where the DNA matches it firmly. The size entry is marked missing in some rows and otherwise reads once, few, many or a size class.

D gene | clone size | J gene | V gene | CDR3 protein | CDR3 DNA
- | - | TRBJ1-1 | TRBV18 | CASSPPVGGNTEAFF | TGTGCCAGCTCACCACCCGTTGGGGGTAACACTGAAGCTTTCTTT
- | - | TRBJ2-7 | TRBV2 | CASSELYEQYF | TGTGCCAGCAGTGAACTTTACGAGCAGTACTTC
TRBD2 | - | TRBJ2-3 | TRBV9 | CASSVVAGGTASSTDTQYF | TGTGCCAGCAGCGTAGTGGCGGGAGGCACCGCGAGTAGCACAGATACGCAGTATTTT
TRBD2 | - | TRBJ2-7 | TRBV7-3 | CASSLTGTSVYEQYF | TGTGCCAGCAGCTTGACCGGGACTAGCGTCTACGAGCAGTACTTC
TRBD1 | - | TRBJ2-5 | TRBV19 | CASTKDRGQETQYF | TGTGCCAGTACCAAGGACAGGGGGCAAGAGACCCAGTACTTC
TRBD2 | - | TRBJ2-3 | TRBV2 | CASSELFTSGGADTQYF | TGTGCCAGCAGTGAACTCTTTACTAGCGGGGGGGCAGATACGCAGTATTTT
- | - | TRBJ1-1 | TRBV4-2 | CASSQAGGQGNTEAFF | TGTGCCAGCAGCCAAGCCGGGGGGCAGGGGAACACTGAAGCTTTCTTT
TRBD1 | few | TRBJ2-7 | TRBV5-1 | CASSFGQGLGEQYF | TGCGCCAGCAGCTTCGGACAGGGATTGGGGGAGCAGTACTTC
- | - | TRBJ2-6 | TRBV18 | CASSTSIGSGANVLTF | TGTGCCAGCTCAACCAGTATCGGCTCTGGGGCCAACGTCCTGACTTTC
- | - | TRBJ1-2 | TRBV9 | CASSTGTNYGYTF | TGTGCCAGCAGCACAGGGACAAACTATGGCTACACCTTC
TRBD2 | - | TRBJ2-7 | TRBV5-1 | CASSLSRSGGSYEQYF | TGCGCCAGCAGCCTATCGAGGAGCGGGGGGTCTTACGAGCAGTACTTC
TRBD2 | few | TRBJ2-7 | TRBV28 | CASSGRLAGFPSYEQYF | TGTGCCAGCAGTGGCCGACTAGCGGGATTCCCATCCTACGAGCAGTACTTC
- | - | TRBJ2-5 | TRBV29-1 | CSGGLFRETQYF | TGCAGCGGAGGGCTATTTAGAGAGACCCAGTACTTC
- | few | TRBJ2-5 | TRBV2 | CASSDEETQYF | TGTGCCAGCAGTGACGAGGAGACCCAGTACTTC
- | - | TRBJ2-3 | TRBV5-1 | CASSLGPTRDTQYF | TGCGCCAGCAGCTTGGGTCCGACTCGAGATACGCAGTATTTT
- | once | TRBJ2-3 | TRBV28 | CASSFEGYRTDTQYF | TGTGCCAGCAGTTTTGAGGGATACCGCACAGATACGCAGTATTTT
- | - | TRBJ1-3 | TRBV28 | CASIRGNGNTIYF | TGTGCCAGCATCCGGGGGAACGGAAACACCATATATTTT
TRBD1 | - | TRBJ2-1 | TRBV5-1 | CASSSGQDYNEQFF | TGCGCCAGCAGCTCCGGACAGGATTACAATGAGCAGTTCTTC
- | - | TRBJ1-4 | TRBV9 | CASSVGLGGAEKLFF | TGTGCCAGCAGCGTAGGACTCGGGGGCGCGGAAAAACTGTTTTTT
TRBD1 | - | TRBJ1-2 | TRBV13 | CASSLLGTGIDYGYTF | TGTGCCAGCAGCTTACTAGGGACAGGAATAGACTATGGCTACACCTTC
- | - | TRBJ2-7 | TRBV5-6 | CASSRQQPPYEQYF | TGTGCCAGCAGTAGACAGCAACCCCCTTACGAGCAGTACTTC
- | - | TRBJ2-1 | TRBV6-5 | CASSYRGPYNEQFF | TGTGCCAGCAGTTACCGGGGGCCATACAATGAGCAGTTCTTC
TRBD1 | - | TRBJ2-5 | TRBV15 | CATSRANRGTGLQETQYF | TGTGCCACCAGCAGGGCCAACAGGGGAACGGGTTTACAAGAGACCCAGTACTTC
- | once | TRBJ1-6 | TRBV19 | CASRNSGYNNSPLHF | TGTGCCAGTAGGAACTCGGGATACAATAATTCACCCCTCCACTTT
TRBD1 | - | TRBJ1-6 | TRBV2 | CASTGGQGNSPLHF | TGTGCCAGCACCGGCGGACAGGGGAATTCACCCCTCCACTTT
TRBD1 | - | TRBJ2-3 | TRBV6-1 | CASSEQGAIDTQYF | TGTGCCAGCAGTGAACAGGGGGCAATAGATACGCAGTATTTT
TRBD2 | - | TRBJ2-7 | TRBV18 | CASSTGTSGYEQYF | TGTGCCAGCTCAACCGGGACTAGCGGCTACGAGCAGTACTTC
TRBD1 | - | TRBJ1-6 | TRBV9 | CASSVEARGGLYNSPLHF | TGTGCCAGCAGCGTAGAGGCCAGGGGGGGGCTTTATAATTCACCCCTCCACTTT
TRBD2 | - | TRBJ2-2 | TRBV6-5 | CASRGLATGELFF | TGTGCCAGCAGGGGACTAGCAACCGGGGAGCTGTTTTTT
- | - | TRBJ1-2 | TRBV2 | CASTETGRYGYTF | TGTGCCAGCACCGAGACGGGGCGCTATGGCTACACCTTC
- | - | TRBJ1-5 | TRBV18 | CASSQGYSNQPQHF | TGTGCCAGCTCACAGGGTTATAGCAATCAGCCCCAGCATTTT
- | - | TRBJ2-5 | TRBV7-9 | CASSFWAESQETQYF | TGTGCCAGCAGCTTCTGGGCAGAATCACAAGAGACCCAGTACTTC
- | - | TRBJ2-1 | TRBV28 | CASRTSNPNEQFF | TGTGCCAGCAGAACCAGTAACCCCAATGAGCAGTTCTTC
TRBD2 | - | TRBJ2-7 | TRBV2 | CASSGVAGAPYEQYF | TGTGCCAGCAGTGGTGTAGCGGGGGCCCCCTACGAGCAGTACTTC
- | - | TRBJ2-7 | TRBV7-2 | CASSPKGSTYEQYF | TGTGCCAGCAGCCCAAAGGGGTCGACCTACGAGCAGTACTTC
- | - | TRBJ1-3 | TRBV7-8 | CASSLSPGGTRSGNTIYF | TGTGCCAGCAGCTTATCCCCCGGGGGGACTAGGTCTGGAAACACCATATATTTT
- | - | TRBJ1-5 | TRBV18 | CASSPQGSGNQPQHF | TGTGCCAGCTCACCCCAGGGAAGCGGCAATCAGCCCCAGCATTTT
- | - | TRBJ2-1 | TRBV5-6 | CASSYGRTRYNEQFF | TGTGCCAGCAGCTACGGCCGCACGCGGTACAATGAGCAGTTCTTC
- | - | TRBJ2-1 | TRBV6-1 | CASKVSPYNEQFF | TGTGCCAGCAAGGTCAGCCCATACAATGAGCAGTTCTTC
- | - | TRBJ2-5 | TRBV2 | CASRPSPGSETQYF | TGTGCCAGCAGGCCAAGTCCAGGAAGTGAGACCCAGTACTTC
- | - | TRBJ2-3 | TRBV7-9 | CASRSPTKDTQYF | TGTGCCAGCAGGTCCCCCACGAAGGATACGCAGTATTTT
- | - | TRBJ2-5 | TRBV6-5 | CASSRPLGETQYF | TGTGCCAGCTCGAGGCCCCTCGGGGAGACCCAGTACTTC
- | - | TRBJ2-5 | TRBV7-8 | CASSPGIQETQYF | TGTGCCAGCAGCCCAGGGATCCAAGAGACCCAGTACTTC
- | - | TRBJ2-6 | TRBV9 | CASSVRDTGANVLTF | TGTGCCAGCAGCGTAAGGGACACGGGGGCCAACGTCCTGACTTTC
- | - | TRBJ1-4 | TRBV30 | CAWSVLRQPNEKLFF | TGTGCCTGGAGTGTCTTGAGACAGCCTAATGAAAAACTGTTTTTT
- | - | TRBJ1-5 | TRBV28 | CASSPAGGQKPQHF | TGTGCCAGCAGTCCCGCGGGGGGGCAGAAGCCCCAGCATTTT
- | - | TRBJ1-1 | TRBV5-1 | CASSMVSMNTEAFF | TGCGCCAGCAGTATGGTCAGCATGAACACTGAAGCTTTCTTT
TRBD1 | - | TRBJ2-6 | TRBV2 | CASWDSLSGANVLTF | TGTGCCAGCTGGGACAGCCTCTCTGGGGCCAACGTCCTGACTTTC
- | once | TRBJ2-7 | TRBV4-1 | CASSHPWRWAEQYF | TGCGCCAGCAGCCATCCCTGGCGGTGGGCCGAGCAGTACTTC
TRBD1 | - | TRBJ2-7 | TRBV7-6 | CASSQRTGTSYEQYF | TGTGCCAGCAGCCAACGGACAGGTACCTCCTACGAGCAGTACTTC
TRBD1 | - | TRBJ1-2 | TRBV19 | CASTQQGGINYGYTF | TGTGCCAGTACCCAACAGGGGGGAATTAACTATGGCTACACCTTC
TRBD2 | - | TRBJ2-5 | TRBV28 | CASSRRDYRGETQYF | TGTGCCAGCAGCCGCCGGGACTACCGCGGAGAGACCCAGTACTTC
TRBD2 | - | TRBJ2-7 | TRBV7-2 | CASSFMTSGSGGDEQYF | TGTGCCAGCAGCTTCATGACTAGCGGGAGCGGGGGTGACGAGCAGTACTTC
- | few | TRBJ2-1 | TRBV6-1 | CASSEDRNEQFF | TGTGCCAGCAGTGAAGACAGGAATGAGCAGTTCTTC
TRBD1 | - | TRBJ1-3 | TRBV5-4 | CASSIQGISGNTIYF | TGTGCCAGCAGCATACAGGGGATTTCTGGAAACACCATATATTTT
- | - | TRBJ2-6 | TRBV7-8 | CASSYRGYGSSGANVLTF | TGTGCCAGCAGCTATAGGGGTTATGGAAGCTCTGGGGCCAACGTCCTGACTTTC
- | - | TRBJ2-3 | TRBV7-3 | CASSPGHHTDTQYF | TGTGCCAGCAGCCCCGGACATCACACAGATACGCAGTATTTT
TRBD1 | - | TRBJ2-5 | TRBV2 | CASSPGTGLETQYF | TGTGCCAGCAGCCCCGGGACAGGGTTAGAGACCCAGTACTTC
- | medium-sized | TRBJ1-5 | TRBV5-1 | CASSLDGSNQPQHF | TGCGCCAGCAGCTTGGACGGCAGCAATCAGCCCCAGCATTTT
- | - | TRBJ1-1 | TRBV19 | CASSSREMNTEAFF | TGTGCCAGTAGTTCCCGGGAGATGAACACTGAAGCTTTCTTT